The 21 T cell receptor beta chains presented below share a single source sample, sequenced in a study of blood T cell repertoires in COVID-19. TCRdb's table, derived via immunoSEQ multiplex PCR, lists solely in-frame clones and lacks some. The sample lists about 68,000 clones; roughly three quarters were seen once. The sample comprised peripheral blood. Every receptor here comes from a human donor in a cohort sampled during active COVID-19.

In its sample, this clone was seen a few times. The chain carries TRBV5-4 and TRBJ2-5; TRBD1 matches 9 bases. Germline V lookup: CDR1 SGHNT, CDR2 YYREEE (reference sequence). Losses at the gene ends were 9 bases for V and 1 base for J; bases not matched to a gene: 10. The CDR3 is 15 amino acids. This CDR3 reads CATSGTGRLQETQYF. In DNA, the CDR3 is TGTGCCACGTCAGGGACAGGGCGCCTCCAAGAGACCCAGTACTTC.

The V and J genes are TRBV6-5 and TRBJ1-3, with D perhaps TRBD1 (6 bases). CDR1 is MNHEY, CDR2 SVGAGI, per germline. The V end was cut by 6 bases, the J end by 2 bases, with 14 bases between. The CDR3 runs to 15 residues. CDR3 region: CASSRQGTAGNTIYF. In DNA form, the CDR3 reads TGTGCCAGCAGCCGTCAGGGGACGGCTGGAAACACCATATATTTT.

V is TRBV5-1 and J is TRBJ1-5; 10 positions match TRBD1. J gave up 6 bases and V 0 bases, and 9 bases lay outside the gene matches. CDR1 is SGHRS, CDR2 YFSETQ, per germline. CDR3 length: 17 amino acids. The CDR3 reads CASSLGQGALGSQPQHF. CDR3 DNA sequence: TGCGCCAGCAGCTTGGGACAGGGGGCGCTTGGAAGTCAGCCCCAGCATTTT.

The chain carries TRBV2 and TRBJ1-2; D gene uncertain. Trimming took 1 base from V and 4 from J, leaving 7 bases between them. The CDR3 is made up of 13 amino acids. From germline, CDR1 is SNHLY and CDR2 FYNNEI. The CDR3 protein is CASSEVRGYGYTF. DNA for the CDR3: TGTGCCAGCAGTGAAGTACGGGGCTATGGCTACACCTTC.

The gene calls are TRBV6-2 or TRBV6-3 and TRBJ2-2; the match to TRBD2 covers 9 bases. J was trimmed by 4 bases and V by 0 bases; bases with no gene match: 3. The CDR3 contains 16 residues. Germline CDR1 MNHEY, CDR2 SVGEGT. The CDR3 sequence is CASSYSRTSATGELFF. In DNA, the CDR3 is TGTGCCAGCAGTTACTCTCGGACTAGCGCCACCGGGGAGCTGTTTTTT.

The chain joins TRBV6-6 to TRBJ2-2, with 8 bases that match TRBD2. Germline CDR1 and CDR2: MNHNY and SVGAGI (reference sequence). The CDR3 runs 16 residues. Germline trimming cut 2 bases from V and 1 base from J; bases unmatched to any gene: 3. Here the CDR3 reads CASSYRTSGNTGELFF. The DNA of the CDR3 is TGTGCCAGCAGTTACCGAACTAGCGGGAACACCGGGGAGCTGTTTTTT.

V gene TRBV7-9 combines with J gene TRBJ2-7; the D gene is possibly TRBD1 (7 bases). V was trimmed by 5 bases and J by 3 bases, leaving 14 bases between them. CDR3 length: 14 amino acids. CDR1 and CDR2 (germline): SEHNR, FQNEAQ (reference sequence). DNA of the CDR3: TGTGCCAGCAGCCGCGGGGACAGCCACTACGAGCAGTACTTC. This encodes CASSRGDSHYEQYF.

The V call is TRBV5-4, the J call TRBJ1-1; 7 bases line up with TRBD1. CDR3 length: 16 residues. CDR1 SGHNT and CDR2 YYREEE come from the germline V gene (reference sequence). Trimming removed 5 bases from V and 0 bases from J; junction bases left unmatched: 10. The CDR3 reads CASRSGTVPMNTEAFF. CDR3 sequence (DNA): TGTGCCAGCAGATCCGGGACAGTACCCATGAACACTGAAGCTTTCTTT.

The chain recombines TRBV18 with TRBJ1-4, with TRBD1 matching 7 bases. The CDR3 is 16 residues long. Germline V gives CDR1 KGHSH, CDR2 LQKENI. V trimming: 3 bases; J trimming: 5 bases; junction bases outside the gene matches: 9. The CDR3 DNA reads TGTGCCAGCTCACCGTCACAGGGGTCCGAGAATGAAAAACTGTTTTTT. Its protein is CASSPSQGSENEKLFF.

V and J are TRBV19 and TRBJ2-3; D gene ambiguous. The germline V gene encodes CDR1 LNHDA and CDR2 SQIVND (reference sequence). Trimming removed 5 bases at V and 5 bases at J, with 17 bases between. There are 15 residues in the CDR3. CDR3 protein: CASSPHRGQGDTQYF. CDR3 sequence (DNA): TGTGCCAGTAGTCCCCATCGTGGGCAAGGAGATACGCAGTATTTT.

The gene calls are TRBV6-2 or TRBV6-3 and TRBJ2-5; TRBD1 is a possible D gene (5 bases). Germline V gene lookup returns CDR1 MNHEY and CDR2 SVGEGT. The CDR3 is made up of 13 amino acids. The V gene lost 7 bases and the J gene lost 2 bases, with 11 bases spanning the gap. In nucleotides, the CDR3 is TGTGCCAGCACCCCTCAGGGACAAGAGACCCAGTACTTC. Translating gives CASTPQGQETQYF.

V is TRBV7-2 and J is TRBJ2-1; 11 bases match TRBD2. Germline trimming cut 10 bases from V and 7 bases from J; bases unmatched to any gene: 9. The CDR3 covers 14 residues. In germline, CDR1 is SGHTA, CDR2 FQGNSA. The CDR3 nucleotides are TGTGCCACCCAAATAGGACTAGCGGGTAATGAGCAGTTCTTC. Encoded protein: CATQIGLAGNEQFF.

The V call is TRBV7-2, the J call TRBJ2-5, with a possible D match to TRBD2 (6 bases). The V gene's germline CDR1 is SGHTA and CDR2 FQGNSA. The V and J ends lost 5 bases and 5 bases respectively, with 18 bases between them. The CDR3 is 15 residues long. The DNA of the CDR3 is TGTGCCAGCAGCGTAAACGGCAGGGAGGCTGAGACCCAGTACTTC. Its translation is CASSVNGREAETQYF.

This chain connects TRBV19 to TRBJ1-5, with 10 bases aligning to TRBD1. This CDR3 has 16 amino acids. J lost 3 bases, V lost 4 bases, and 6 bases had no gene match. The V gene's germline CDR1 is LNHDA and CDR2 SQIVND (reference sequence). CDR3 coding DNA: TGTGCCAGTAGTAGCGACAGGGGGCGTTACAATCAGCCCCAGCATTTT. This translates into CASSSDRGRYNQPQHF.

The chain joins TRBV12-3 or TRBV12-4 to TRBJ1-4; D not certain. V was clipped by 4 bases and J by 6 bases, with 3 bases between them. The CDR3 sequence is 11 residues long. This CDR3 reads CASSSDEKLFF. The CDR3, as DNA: TGTGCCAGCAGTTCGGATGAAAAACTGTTTTTT.

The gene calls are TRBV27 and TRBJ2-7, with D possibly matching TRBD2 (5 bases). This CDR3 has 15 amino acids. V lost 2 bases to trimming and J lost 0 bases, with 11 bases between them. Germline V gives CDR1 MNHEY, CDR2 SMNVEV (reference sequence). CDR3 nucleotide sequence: TGTGCCAGCAGTTTAGTTAGCGTCTTCTCCTACGAGCAGTACGTC. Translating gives CASSLVSVFSYEQYV.

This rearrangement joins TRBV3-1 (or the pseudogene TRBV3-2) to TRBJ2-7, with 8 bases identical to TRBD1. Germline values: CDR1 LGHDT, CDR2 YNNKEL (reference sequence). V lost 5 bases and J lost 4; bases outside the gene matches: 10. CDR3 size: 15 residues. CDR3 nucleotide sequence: TGTGCCAGCAGCTCTCAGGCGCAGGGGGCTTACGAGCAGTACTTC. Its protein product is CASSSQAQGAYEQYF.

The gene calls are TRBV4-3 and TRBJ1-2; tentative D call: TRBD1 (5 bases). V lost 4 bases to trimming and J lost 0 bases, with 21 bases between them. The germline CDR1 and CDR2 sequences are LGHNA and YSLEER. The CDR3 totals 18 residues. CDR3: CASSLTALSGVANYGYTF. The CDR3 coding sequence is TGCGCCAGCAGCCTAACCGCTTTGTCGGGGGTAGCTAACTATGGCTACACCTTC.

The chain's CDR3 is CASSPHSLAKNIQYF. CDR3 sequence (DNA): TGTGCCAGCAGTCCTCACAGTTTAGCCAAAAACATTCAGTACTTC. This sequence joins TRBV6-5 and TRBJ2-4; no reliable D call. Trimming pared 5 bases from V and 0 bases from J, leaving 11 bases between. Germline V gene sequence: CDR1 MNHEY, CDR2 SVGAGI. This CDR3 comprises 15 residues.

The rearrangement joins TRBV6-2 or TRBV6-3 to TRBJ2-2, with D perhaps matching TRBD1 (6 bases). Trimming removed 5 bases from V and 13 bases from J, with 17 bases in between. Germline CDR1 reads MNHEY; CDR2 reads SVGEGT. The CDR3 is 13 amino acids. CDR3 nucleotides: TGTGCCAGCAGTGGTGGACAGATCGGGTGGCTGTTTTTT. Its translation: CASSGGQIGWLFF.

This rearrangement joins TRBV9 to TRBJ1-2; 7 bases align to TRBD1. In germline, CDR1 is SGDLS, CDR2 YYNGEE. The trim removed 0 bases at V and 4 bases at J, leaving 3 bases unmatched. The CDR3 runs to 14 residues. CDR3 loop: CASSVGQGVYGYTF. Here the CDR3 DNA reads TGTGCCAGCAGCGTAGGACAGGGTGTCTATGGCTACACCTTC.